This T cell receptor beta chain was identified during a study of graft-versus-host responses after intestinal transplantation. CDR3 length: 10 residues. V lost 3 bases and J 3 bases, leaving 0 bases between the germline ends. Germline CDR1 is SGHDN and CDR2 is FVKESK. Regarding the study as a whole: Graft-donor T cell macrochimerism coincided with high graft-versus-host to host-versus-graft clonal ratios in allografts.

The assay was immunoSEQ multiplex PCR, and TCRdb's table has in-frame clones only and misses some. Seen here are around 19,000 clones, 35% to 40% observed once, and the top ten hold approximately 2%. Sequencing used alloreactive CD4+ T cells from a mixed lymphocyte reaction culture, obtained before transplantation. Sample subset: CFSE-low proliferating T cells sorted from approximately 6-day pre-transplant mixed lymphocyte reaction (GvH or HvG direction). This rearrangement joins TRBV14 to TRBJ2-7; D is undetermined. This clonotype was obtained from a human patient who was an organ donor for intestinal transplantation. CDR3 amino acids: CASSHYEQYF. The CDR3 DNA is TGTGCCAGCAGCCACTACGAGCAGTACTTC.